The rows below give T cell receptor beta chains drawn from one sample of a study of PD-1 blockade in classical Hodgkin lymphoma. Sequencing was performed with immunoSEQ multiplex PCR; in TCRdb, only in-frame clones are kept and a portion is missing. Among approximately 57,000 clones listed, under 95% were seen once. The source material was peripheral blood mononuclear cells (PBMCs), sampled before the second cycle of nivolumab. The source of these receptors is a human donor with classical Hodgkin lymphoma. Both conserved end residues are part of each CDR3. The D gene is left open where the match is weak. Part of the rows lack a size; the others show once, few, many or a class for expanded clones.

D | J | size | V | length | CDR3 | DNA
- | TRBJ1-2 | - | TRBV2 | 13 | CASSYRENYGYTF | TGTGCCAGCAGTTACAGGGAGAACTATGGCTACACCTTC
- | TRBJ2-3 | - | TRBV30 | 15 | CAWSLSFASTDTQYF | TGTGCCTGGAGTCTCAGCTTCGCCTCCACAGATACGCAGTATTTT
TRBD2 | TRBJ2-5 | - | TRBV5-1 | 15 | CASSLAGGGQETQYF | TGCGCCAGCAGCTTGGCCGGGGGGGGGCAAGAGACCCAGTACTTC
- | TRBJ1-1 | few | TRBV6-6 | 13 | CASSYSRDTEAFF | TGTGCCAGCAGTTACTCGAGGGACACTGAAGCTTTCTTT
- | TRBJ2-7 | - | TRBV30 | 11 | CAWSRGSEQYF | TGTGCCTGGAGTAGGGGGAGCGAGCAGTACTTC
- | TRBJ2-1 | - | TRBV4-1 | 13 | CASSQDAYNEQFF | TGCGCCAGCAGCCAAGACGCTTACAATGAGCAGTTCTTC
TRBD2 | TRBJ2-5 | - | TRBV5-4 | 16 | CASSPTIAGGGETQYF | TGTGCCAGCAGCCCCACTATAGCGGGAGGAGGGGAGACCCAGTACTTC
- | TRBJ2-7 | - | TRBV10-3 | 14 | CAISEGISLGEQYF | TGTGCCATCAGTGAGGGCATATCCTTGGGAGAGCAGTACTTC
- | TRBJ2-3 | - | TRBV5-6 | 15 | CASSFTSHSTDTQYF | TGTGCCAGCAGCTTCACTAGCCATAGCACAGATACGCAGTATTTT
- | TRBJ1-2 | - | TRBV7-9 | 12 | CASSPDGYGYTF | TGTGCCAGCAGCCCTGACGGCTATGGCTACACCTTC
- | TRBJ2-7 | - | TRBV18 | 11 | CASSHTYEQYF | TGTGCCAGCTCACACACCTACGAGCAGTACTTC
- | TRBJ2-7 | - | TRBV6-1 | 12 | CASSDRVNEQYF | TGTGCCAGCAGTGATAGGGTAAACGAGCAGTACTTC
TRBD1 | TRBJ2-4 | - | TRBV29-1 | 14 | CSVELGQTKNIQYF | TGCAGCGTTGAGCTGGGACAGACCAAAAACATTCAGTACTTC
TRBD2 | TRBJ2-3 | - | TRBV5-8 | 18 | CASRHRYASGASTDTQYF | TGTGCCAGCAGGCACAGGTACGCTAGCGGGGCTAGCACAGATACGCAGTATTTT
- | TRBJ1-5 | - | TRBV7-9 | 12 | CASSLAYQPQHF | TGTGCCAGCAGCTTAGCATATCAGCCCCAGCATTTT
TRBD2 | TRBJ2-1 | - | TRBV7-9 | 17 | CASSPVLAGGRWNEQFF | TGTGCCAGCAGCCCCGTTCTAGCGGGGGGCCGGTGGAATGAGCAGTTCTTC
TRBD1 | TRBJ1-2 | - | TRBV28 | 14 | CASSLPWTGYGYTF | TGTGCCAGCAGTCTACCCTGGACAGGCTATGGCTACACCTTC
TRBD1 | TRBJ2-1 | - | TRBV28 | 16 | CATFTYGQGSDNEQFF | TGTGCCACGTTCACCTACGGACAGGGTAGCGACAATGAGCAGTTCTTC
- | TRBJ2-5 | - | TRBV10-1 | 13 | CASSEVRAVTQYF | TGCGCCAGCAGTGAGGTCAGGGCGGTGACCCAGTACTTC
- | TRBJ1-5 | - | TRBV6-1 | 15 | CASSETRYGDQPQHF | TGTGCCAGCAGTGAAACCAGATACGGCGATCAGCCCCAGCATTTT
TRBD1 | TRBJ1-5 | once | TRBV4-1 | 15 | CASSQEDRVIQPQHF | TGCGCCAGCAGCCAAGAGGACAGGGTGATTCAGCCCCAGCATTTT
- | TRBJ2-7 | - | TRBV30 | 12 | CACLGGYDEQYF | TGTGCCTGCCTAGGGGGTTATGACGAGCAGTACTTC
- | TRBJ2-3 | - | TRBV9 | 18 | CASSVATVGGGGRDTQYF | TGTGCCAGCAGCGTAGCTACAGTGGGGGGAGGGGGCAGAGATACGCAGTATTTT
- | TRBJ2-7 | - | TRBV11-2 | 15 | CASSSITGLRYEQYF | TGTGCCAGCAGCTCCATTACAGGGCTCCGGTACGAGCAGTACTTC
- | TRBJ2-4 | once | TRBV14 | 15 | CASSQDRASKNIQYF | TGTGCCAGCAGCCAAGACAGGGCTTCCAAAAACATTCAGTACTTC
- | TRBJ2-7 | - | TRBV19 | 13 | CASSIGLDHEQYF | TGTGCCAGTAGTATAGGCTTAGACCACGAGCAGTACTTC
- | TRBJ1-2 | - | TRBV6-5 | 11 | CASRGPVGYTF | TGTGCCAGCAGGGGACCCGTTGGCTACACCTTC
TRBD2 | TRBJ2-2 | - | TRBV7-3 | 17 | CASSPRLAGANTGELFF | TGTGCCAGCAGCCCTAGACTAGCGGGGGCGAACACCGGGGAGCTGTTTTTT
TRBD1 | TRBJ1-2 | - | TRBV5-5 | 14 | CASSLVGTGNGYTF | TGTGCCAGCAGCTTGGTAGGGACAGGGAATGGCTACACCTTC
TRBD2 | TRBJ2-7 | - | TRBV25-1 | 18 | CASSEKGYGGSSSYEQYF | TGTGCCAGCAGTGAAAAGGGTTACGGCGGGAGTAGTTCCTACGAGCAGTACTTC
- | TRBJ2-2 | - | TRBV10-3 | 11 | CATTGPGELFF | TGTGCCACAACGGGCCCCGGGGAGCTGTTTTTT
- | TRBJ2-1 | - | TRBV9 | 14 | CASSVGRGPNEQFF | TGTGCCAGCAGCGTGGGGCGGGGGCCCAATGAGCAGTTCTTC
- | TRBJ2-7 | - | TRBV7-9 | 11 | CASSLADEQYF | TGTGCCAGCAGCTTAGCCGACGAGCAGTACTTC
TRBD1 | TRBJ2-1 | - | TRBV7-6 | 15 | CASSLGQGASNEQFF | TGTGCCAGCAGCCTCGGACAGGGGGCGTCCAATGAGCAGTTCTTC
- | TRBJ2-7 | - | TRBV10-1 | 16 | CASSESGVAVLREQYF | TGCGCCAGCAGTGAGTCAGGGGTAGCCGTTCTCCGGGAGCAGTACTTC
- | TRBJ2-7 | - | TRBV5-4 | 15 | CASSLGTLPTYEQYF | TGTGCCAGCAGCTTAGGGACACTCCCTACCTACGAGCAGTACTTC
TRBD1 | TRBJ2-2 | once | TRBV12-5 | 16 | CASGLGTGWNTGELFF | TGTGCTAGTGGTTTGGGGACAGGGTGGAACACCGGGGAGCTGTTTTTT
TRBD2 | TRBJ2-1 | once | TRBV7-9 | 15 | CASSPRLATYNEQFF | TGTGCCAGCAGCCCCCGACTAGCAACCTACAATGAGCAGTTCTTC
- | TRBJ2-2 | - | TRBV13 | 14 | CASSLGSYTGELFF | TGTGCCAGCAGCTTAGGTTCCTACACCGGGGAGCTGTTTTTT
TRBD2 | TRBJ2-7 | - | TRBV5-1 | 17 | CASSSLLAGVGSYEQYF | TGCGCCAGCAGCTCGTTACTAGCGGGGGTAGGATCCTACGAGCAGTACTTC
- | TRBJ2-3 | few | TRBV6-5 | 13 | CASRVGVGDTQYF | TGTGCCAGCCGGGTGGGAGTCGGAGATACGCAGTATTTT
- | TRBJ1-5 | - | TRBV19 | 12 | CASSGSYQPQHF | TGTGCCAGTAGTGGATCTTATCAGCCCCAGCATTTT
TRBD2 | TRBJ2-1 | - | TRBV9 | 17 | CASSMVTSGGLGNEQFF | TGTGCCAGCAGCATGGTTACCAGCGGGGGGTTGGGGAATGAGCAGTTCTTC
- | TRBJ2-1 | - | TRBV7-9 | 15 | CASSLVLGSYNEQFF | TGTGCCAGCAGCTTAGTCCTTGGCTCCTACAATGAGCAGTTCTTC
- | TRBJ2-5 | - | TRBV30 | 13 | CAWSVGGRETQYF | TGTGCCTGGAGTGTAGGTGGGCGGGAGACCCAGTACTTC
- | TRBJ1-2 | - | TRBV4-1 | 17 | CASSQDPGPGGFKKDTF | TGCGCCAGCAGCCAAGATCCAGGCCCCGGTGGGTTCAAGAAGGACACCTTC
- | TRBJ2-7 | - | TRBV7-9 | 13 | CASSLADAGEQYF | TGTGCCAGCAGCTTAGCTGACGCGGGGGAGCAGTACTTC
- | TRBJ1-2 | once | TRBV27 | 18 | CASSLSSALAGDYYGYTF | TGTGCCAGCAGTTTATCTTCGGCGTTGGCAGGGGATTACTATGGCTACACCTTC
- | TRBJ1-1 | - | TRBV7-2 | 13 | CASSLWAGTEAFF | TGTGCCAGCAGCCTATGGGCAGGGACTGAAGCTTTCTTT
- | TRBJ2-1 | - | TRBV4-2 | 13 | CASSPDSGGGQFF | TGTGCCAGCAGCCCTGACTCAGGGGGAGGGCAGTTCTTC
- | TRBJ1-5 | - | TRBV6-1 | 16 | CASSEVPGPYNQPQHF | TGTGCCAGCAGTGAAGTCCCGGGACCATACAATCAGCCCCAGCATTTT
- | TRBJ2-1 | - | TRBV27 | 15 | CASSLGQGSPNEQFF | TGTGCCAGCAGTTTAGGCCAGGGGTCCCCCAATGAGCAGTTCTTC